This T cell receptor (beta chain) was recorded in a study of cytomegalovirus exposure and HLA in healthy donors. Regarding the study as a whole: The study had only CMV serostatus as immune exposure information. Later examination showed HLA-associated TCR beta chains had greater clonal expansion than equally common others.

Per germline, CDR1 KGHSH and CDR2 LQKENI. The CDR3 contains 16 residues. Trimming shortened V by 3 bases and J by 9 bases, and 23 bases separated the two germline ends. Note on this clone: The antigen is not known.

PCR employed 60 Vbeta and 13 Jbeta primers. Generated by immunoSEQ multiplex PCR, the TCRdb table keeps only in-frame clones and is missing some. The table shows 120,000 or so clones, with roughly 80% occurring only once. The sequence came from a male donor in good health and CMV-seropositive. V and J are TRBV18 and TRBJ1-2; D is possibly TRBD1 (6 bases). Sample: PBMCs. The CDR3 region has the DNA TGTGCCAGCTCACCGGAATTAACGCAACCGGGACAAAGCTACACCTTC. This codes for CASSPELTQPGQSYTF.